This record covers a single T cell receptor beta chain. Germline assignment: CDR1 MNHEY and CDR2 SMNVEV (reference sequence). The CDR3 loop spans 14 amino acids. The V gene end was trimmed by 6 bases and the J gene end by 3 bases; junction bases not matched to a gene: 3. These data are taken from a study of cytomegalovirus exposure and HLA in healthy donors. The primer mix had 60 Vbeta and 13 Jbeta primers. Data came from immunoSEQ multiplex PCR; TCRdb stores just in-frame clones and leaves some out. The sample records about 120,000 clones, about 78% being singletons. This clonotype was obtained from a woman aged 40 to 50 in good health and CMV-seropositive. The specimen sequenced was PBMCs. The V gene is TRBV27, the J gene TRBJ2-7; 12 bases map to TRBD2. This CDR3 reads CASRTSGGRYEQYF. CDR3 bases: TGTGCCAGCAGGACTAGCGGGGGTCGCTACGAGCAGTACTTC.